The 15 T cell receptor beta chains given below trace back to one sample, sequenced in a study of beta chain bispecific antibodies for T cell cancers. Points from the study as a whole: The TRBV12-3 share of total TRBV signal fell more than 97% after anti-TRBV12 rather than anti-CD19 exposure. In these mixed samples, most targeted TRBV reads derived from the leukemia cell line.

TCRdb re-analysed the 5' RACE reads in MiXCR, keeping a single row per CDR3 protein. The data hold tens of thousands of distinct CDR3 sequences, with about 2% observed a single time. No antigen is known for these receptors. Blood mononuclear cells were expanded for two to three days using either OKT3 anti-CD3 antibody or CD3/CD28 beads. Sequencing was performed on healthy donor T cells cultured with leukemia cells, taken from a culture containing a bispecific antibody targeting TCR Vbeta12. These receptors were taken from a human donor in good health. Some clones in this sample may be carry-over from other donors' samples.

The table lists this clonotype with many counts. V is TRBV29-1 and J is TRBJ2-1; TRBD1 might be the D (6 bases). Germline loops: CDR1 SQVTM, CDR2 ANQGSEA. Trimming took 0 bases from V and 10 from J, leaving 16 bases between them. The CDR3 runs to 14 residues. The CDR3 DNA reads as TGCAGCGTTGAAGACAGGGGTTGGGTCGCGGAGCAGTTCTTC. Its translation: CSVEDRGWVAEQFF.

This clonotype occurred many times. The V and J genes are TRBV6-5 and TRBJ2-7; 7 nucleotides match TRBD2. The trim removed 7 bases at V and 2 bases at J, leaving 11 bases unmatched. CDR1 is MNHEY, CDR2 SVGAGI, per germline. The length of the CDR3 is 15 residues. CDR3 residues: CASIPSGGPTYEQYF. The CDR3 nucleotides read TGTGCCAGCATCCCCTCGGGGGGTCCCACCTACGAGCAGTACTTC.

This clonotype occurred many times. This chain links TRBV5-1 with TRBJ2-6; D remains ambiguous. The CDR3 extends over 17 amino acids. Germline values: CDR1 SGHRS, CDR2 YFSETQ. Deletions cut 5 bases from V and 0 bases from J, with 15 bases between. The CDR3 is CASSIVQAFSGANVLTF. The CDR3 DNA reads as TGCGCCAGCAGTATAGTCCAGGCTTTCTCTGGGGCCAACGTCCTGACTTTC. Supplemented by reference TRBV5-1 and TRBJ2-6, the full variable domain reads KAGVTQTPRYLIKTRGQQVTLSCSPISGHRSVSWYQQTPGQGLQFLFEYFSETQRNKGNFPGRFSGRQFSNSRSEMNVSTLELGDSALYLCASSIVQAFSGANVLTFGAGSRLTVL.

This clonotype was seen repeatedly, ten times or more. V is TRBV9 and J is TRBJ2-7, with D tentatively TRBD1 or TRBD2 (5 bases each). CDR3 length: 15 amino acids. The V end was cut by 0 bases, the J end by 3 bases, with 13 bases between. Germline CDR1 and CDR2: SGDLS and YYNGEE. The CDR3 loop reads CASSVGGVGLYEQYF. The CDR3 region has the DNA TGTGCCAGCAGCGTAGGGGGCGTCGGACTCTACGAGCAGTACTTC.

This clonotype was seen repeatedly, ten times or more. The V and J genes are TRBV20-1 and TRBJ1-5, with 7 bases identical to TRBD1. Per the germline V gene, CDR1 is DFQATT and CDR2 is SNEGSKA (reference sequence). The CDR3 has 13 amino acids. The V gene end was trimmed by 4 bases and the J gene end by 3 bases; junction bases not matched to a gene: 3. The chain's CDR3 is CSATRGYNQPQHF. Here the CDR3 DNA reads TGCAGTGCTACCAGGGGGTACAATCAGCCCCAGCATTTT.

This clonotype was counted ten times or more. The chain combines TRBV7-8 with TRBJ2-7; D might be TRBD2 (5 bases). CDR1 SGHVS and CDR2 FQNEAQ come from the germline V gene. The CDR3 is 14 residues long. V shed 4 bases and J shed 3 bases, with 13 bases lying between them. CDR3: CASSSLTGLYEQYF. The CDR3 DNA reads TGTGCCAGCAGCTCTCTCACCGGACTCTACGAGCAGTACTTC.

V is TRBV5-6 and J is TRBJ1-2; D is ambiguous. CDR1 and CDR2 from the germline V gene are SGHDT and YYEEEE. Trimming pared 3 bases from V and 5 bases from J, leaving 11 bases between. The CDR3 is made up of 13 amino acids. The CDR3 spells CASSSLIWYGYTF. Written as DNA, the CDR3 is TGTGCCAGCAGCTCTCTCATTTGGTATGGCTACACCTTC.

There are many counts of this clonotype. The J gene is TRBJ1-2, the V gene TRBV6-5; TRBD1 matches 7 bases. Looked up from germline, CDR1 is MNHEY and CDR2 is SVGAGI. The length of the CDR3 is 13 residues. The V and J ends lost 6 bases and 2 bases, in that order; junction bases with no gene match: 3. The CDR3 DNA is TGTGCCAGCAGCCCGACAGGGAACTATGGCTACACCTTC. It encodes CASSPTGNYGYTF.

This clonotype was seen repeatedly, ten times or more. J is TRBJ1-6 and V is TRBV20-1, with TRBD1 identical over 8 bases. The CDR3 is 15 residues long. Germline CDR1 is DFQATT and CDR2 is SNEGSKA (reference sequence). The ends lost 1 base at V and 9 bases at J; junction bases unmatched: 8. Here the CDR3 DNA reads TGCAGTGCTAGAGTTCAGACAGGGGTGTCTTCACCCCTCCACTTT. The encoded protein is CSARVQTGVSSPLHF.

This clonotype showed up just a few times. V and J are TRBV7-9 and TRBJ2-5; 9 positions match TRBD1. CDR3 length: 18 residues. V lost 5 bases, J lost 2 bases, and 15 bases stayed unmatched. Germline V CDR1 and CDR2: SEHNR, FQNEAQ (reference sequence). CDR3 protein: CASSQRTGVGAVQETQYF. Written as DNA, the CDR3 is TGTGCCAGCAGCCAACGGACAGGGGTCGGAGCGGTGCAAGAGACCCAGTACTTC.

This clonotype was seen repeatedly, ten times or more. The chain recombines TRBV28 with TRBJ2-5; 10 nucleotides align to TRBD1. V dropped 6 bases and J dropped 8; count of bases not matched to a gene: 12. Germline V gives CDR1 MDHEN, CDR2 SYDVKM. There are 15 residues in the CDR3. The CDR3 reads CASSPNTGTGVTQYF. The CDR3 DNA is TGTGCCAGCAGCCCAAATACCGGGACAGGGGTCACCCAGTACTTC. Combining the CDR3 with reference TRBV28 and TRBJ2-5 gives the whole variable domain DVKVTQSSRYLVKRTGEKVFLECVQDMDHENMFWYRQDPGLGLRLIYFSYDVKMKEKGDIPEGYSVSREKKERFSLILESASTNQTSMYLCASSPNTGTGVTQYFGPGTRLLVL.

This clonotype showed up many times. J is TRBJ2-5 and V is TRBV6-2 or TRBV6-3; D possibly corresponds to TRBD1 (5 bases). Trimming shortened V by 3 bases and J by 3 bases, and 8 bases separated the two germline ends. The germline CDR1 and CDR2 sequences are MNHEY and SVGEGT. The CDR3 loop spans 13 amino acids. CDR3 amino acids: CASSYLTEETQYF. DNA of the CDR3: TGTGCCAGCAGTTATTTGACAGAAGAGACCCAGTACTTC.

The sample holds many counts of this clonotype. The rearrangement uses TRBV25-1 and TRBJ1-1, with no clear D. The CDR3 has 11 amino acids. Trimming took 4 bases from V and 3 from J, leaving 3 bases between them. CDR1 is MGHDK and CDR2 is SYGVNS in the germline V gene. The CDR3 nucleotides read TGTGCCAGCAGTGGGTACACTGAAGCTTTCTTT. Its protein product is CASSGYTEAFF.

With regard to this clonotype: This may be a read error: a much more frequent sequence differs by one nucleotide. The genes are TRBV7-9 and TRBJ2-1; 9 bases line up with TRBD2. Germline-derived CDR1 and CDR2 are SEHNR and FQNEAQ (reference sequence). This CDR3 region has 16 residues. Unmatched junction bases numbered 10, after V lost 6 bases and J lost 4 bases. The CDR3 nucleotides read TGTGCCAGCAGGCTTACGAGCGGGGGGCAGTACAATGAGCAGTTCTTC. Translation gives CASRLTSGGQYNEQFF.

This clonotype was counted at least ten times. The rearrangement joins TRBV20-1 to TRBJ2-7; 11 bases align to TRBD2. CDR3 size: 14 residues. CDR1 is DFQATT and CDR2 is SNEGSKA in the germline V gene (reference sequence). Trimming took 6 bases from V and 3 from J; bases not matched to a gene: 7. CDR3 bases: TGCAGTGCCAAGACTAGCGGGGACTACTACGAGCAGTACTTC. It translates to CSAKTSGDYYEQYF.